Listed below are T cell receptor beta chains from one sample, sequenced in a study of cytomegalovirus exposure and HLA in healthy donors. Generated by immunoSEQ multiplex PCR, the TCRdb table keeps only in-frame clones and is missing some. The sample records more than 300,000 clones, about nine tenths being singletons. Material: PBMCs. Receptors were obtained from a woman between 18 and 29 years old in good health and CMV-seronegative. Each CDR3 is given with its conserved first and last residue. The order of the fields is V gene, CDR3 length, clone size, J gene, D gene, CDR3 DNA, CDR3 protein. D genes are given only for firm matches. Clone size is stated in some rows and not others, as once, few, many or a class when expanded.

v_gene: TRBV10-3
len: 13
abundance: .
j_gene: TRBJ2-7
d_gene: .
CDR3nt: TGTGCCATCAAGCCAGGGGAAGTCTACGAGCAGTACTTC
CDR3aa: CAIKPGEVYEQYF

v_gene: TRBV18
len: 16
abundance: .
j_gene: TRBJ2-7
d_gene: .
CDR3nt: TGTGCCAGCTCACCACCTCGGAGGGGCGATGTCTACGAGCAGTACTTC
CDR3aa: CASSPPRRGDVYEQYF

v_gene: TRBV6-5
len: 15
abundance: once
j_gene: TRBJ2-3
d_gene: .
CDR3nt: TGTGCCAGCAGTACGTTGGGAGGATTATCGGATACGCAGTATTTT
CDR3aa: CASSTLGGLSDTQYF

v_gene: TRBV6-5
len: 15
abundance: .
j_gene: TRBJ2-5
d_gene: TRBD1
CDR3nt: TGTGCCAGCAGCTGGGACAGGGGGCCCCAAGAGACCCAGTACTTC
CDR3aa: CASSWDRGPQETQYF

v_gene: TRBV5-4
len: 13
abundance: .
j_gene: TRBJ2-6
d_gene: .
CDR3nt: TGTGCCAGCAACCTGGCCGGGGCCAACGTCCTGACTTTC
CDR3aa: CASNLAGANVLTF

v_gene: TRBV6-5
len: 11
abundance: .
j_gene: TRBJ2-7
d_gene: .
CDR3nt: TGTGCCAGCAGTTACGGGCACCGTTCGTACTTC
CDR3aa: CASSYGHRSYF

v_gene: TRBV4-1
len: 14
abundance: .
j_gene: TRBJ1-2
d_gene: TRBD1
CDR3nt: TGCGCCAGCAGCCAGGGGTGGACAGGGGTTGGCTACACCTTC
CDR3aa: CASSQGWTGVGYTF

v_gene: TRBV29-1
len: 13
abundance: .
j_gene: TRBJ2-1
d_gene: .
CDR3nt: TGCAGCGTTGAAGGGAGACTAGTGAGTGAGCAGTTCTTC
CDR3aa: CSVEGRLVSEQFF

v_gene: TRBV21-1
len: 15
abundance: .
j_gene: TRBJ2-7
d_gene: .
CDR3nt: TGTGCCAGCAGCTCCCCACTCAGACAGGACTACGAGCAGTACTTC
CDR3aa: CASSSPLRQDYEQYF

v_gene: TRBV28
len: 15
abundance: .
j_gene: TRBJ1-3
d_gene: .
CDR3nt: TGTGCCAGCACACCTCAGGCCAGCTCTGGAAACACCATATATTTT
CDR3aa: CASTPQASSGNTIYF

v_gene: TRBV7-2
len: 11
abundance: .
j_gene: TRBJ1-2
d_gene: .
CDR3nt: TGTGCCAGCAGCTCTTTCTATGGCTACACCTTC
CDR3aa: CASSSFYGYTF

v_gene: TRBV12-5
len: 13
abundance: .
j_gene: TRBJ1-1
d_gene: .
CDR3nt: TGTGCTAGTGGTTTCGGAGCACTGGGTGAAGCTTTCTTT
CDR3aa: CASGFGALGEAFF

v_gene: TRBV19
len: 16
abundance: .
j_gene: TRBJ2-7
d_gene: TRBD2
CDR3nt: TGTGCCAGTAGTACCCTCAAGCGGGGAAGACCCTACGAGCAGTACTTC
CDR3aa: CASSTLKRGRPYEQYF

v_gene: TRBV2
len: 15
abundance: .
j_gene: TRBJ2-2
d_gene: TRBD2
CDR3nt: TGTGCCAGCAGCGGACTAGCGGTAAACACCGGGGAGCTGTTTTTT
CDR3aa: CASSGLAVNTGELFF

v_gene: TRBV18
len: 18
abundance: .
j_gene: TRBJ2-1
d_gene: TRBD2
CDR3nt: TGTGCCAGCTCACCATATTCTAGCGGGATAGGGTCCTACAATGAGCAGTTCTTC
CDR3aa: CASSPYSSGIGSYNEQFF

v_gene: TRBV6-5
len: 13
abundance: .
j_gene: TRBJ1-5
d_gene: .
CDR3nt: TGTGCCAGCAGTTACTCATTTCGGGGGCCCCAGCATTTT
CDR3aa: CASSYSFRGPQHF

v_gene: TRBV28
len: 13
abundance: once
j_gene: TRBJ2-3
d_gene: TRBD2
CDR3nt: TGTGCCAGCAGTGCGGGGGGCACAGATACGCAGTATTTT
CDR3aa: CASSAGGTDTQYF